These 23 T cell receptor beta chains came from one sample sequenced in a study of cytomegalovirus exposure and HLA in healthy donors. Researchers ran the PCR with 60 Vbeta and 13 Jbeta primers. Sequencing used immunoSEQ multiplex PCR; TCRdb keeps in-frame clones, though not all of them. The sample yields over 150,000 clones, approximately 62% seen once. Sequencing used PBMCs. Receptors were obtained from a man aged 50-60 years in good health and CMV-seronegative.

The rearrangement links TRBV9 to TRBJ1-4, with D possibly matching TRBD1 (5 bases). V lost 0 bases and J 5 bases, leaving 11 bases between the germline ends. This CDR3 has 15 amino acids. The germline V gene has CDR1 SGDLS and CDR2 YYNGEE. This CDR3 is CASSVDGASNEKLFF. CDR3 in DNA: TGTGCCAGCAGCGTAGATGGGGCATCGAATGAAAAACTGTTTTTT.

The chain links TRBV6-1 to TRBJ1-4; 7 bases are a match to TRBD1. Germline values: CDR1 MNHNS, CDR2 SASEGT. With 4 bases clipped from V and 5 bases from J, the junction kept 7 bases outside the gene matches. This CDR3 comprises 15 residues. The CDR3 coding sequence is TGTGCCAGCAGTGCCCGGACAGGCCCAAATGAAAAACTGTTTTTT. This gives the protein CASSARTGPNEKLFF.

This sequence joins TRBV7-2 and TRBJ1-1; D remains ambiguous. Germline V CDR1 and CDR2: SGHTA, FQGNSA. Trimming removed 5 bases from V and 5 bases from J, with 15 bases in between. This CDR3 has 14 amino acids. Here the CDR3 reads CASSPSTRLTEAFF. CDR3 DNA: TGTGCCAGCAGCCCCTCGACAAGGTTAACTGAAGCTTTCTTT.

The gene calls are TRBV7-8 and TRBJ2-3; the D gene is possibly TRBD2 (5 bases). V was trimmed by 11 bases and J by 8 bases, leaving 23 bases between them. Looked up from germline, CDR1 is SGHVS and CDR2 is FQNEAQ. CDR3 length equals 14 residues. The CDR3 sequence is CAAGPTGSGVTQYF. CDR3 nucleotides: TGTGCCGCAGGACCGACGGGGTCCGGCGTTACGCAGTATTTT.

The chain recombines TRBV5-1 with TRBJ2-1, with 14 bases identical to TRBD2. CDR3 length: 13 amino acids. V shed 4 bases and J 9 bases; nucleotides not matched to a gene: 0. Germline assignment: CDR1 SGHRS and CDR2 YFSETQ. The CDR3 sequence is CASSGTSGGEQFF. The CDR3 bases are TGCGCCAGCAGCGGGACTAGCGGGGGTGAGCAGTTCTTC.

The chain uses TRBV18 and TRBJ1-1; 8 nucleotides match TRBD1. The trim removed 0 bases at V and 0 bases at J, leaving 0 bases unmatched. This CDR3 contains 15 residues. Germline V gene sequence: CDR1 KGHSH, CDR2 LQKENI. As DNA, the CDR3 is TGTGCCAGCTCACCACCGACAGGGGTGAACACTGAAGCTTTCTTT. It translates to CASSPPTGVNTEAFF.

In the case of this clone: At one boundary the junction diverges from the germline segment, which might be a read error. V is TRBV5-6 and J is TRBJ1-1; D call uncertain. There are 15 residues in the CDR3. In germline, CDR1 is SGHDT, CDR2 YYEEEE. The CDR3 is CAGSLYIGSLTEAFF. The DNA of the CDR3 is TGTGCCGGCAGCTTGTATATTGGCAGTCTCACTGAAGCTTTCTTT.

This clone has only a few counts. The chain links TRBV7-2 to TRBJ1-4; possible D gene TRBD1, 6 bases. V lost 7 bases and J lost 7, with 13 bases in between. The CDR3 contains 13 residues. Germline values: CDR1 SGHTA, CDR2 FQGNSA. CDR3 loop: CASNQGHSEKLFF. CDR3 sequence (DNA): TGTGCCAGCAACCAGGGGCACTCTGAAAAACTGTTTTTT.

This chain links TRBV5-1 with TRBJ2-6; no definite D call. Trimming left V 3 bases short and J 2 bases short, with 12 bases between. The CDR3 sequence is 16 residues long. The germline CDR1 and CDR2 sequences are SGHRS and YFSETQ. CDR3 loop: CASSSSSGTGANVLTF. The DNA of the CDR3 is TGCGCCAGCAGCTCGTCTTCAGGCACTGGGGCCAACGTCCTGACTTTC.

V usage is TRBV11-3 and J usage is TRBJ2-1; TRBD1 matches at 11 bases. Trimming cost V 5 bases and J 8 bases; bases outside gene matches: 14. There are 17 residues in the CDR3. Germline CDR1 reads SGHNT; CDR2 reads YENEEA. In DNA, the CDR3 is TGTGCCAGCAGCAGCCGGTTTGGGGACAGGGGGATCCATGAGCAGTTCTTC. Protein sequence: CASSSRFGDRGIHEQFF.

This clone turned up a few times. The V and J genes are TRBV4-3 and TRBJ1-3; no firm D call. The CDR3 consists of 18 residues. Germline values: CDR1 LGHNA, CDR2 YSLEER. Trimming took 3 bases from V and 0 from J, leaving 18 bases between them. CDR3 region: CASSQAYLTDYSGNTIYF. CDR3 bases: TGCGCCAGCAGCCAGGCATACTTGACTGACTACTCTGGAAACACCATATATTTT.

This rearrangement joins TRBV5-4 to TRBJ2-7; tentatively, D is TRBD1 (6 bases). Germline CDR1 SGHNT, CDR2 YYREEE (reference sequence). The CDR3 contains 15 residues. V dropped 2 bases and J dropped 7 bases, with 19 bases sitting between them. In nucleotides, the CDR3 is TGTGCCAGCAGCTTCCCCGGGACACCCGCCCTTGAGCAGTACTTC. This encodes CASSFPGTPALEQYF.

The V call is TRBV4-2, the J call TRBJ1-2; 9 bases match TRBD1. Germline V gives CDR1 LGHNA, CDR2 YNFKEQ. The length of the CDR3 is 15 residues. V shed 5 bases and J 5 bases; nucleotides not matched to a gene: 9. CDR3 in amino acids: CASSSRTGDDYGYTF. CDR3 DNA: TGTGCCAGCAGCTCACGGACAGGGGACGATTATGGCTACACCTTC.

The V and J genes are TRBV10-1 and TRBJ2-7; TRBD1 is a possible D gene (5 bases). The CDR3 length is 12 residues. V was pared by 6 bases and J by 6 bases, with 12 bases between. Germline V gene lookup returns CDR1 WNHNN and CDR2 SYGVQD (reference sequence). Written as DNA, the CDR3 is TGCGCCAGCAGCCCGGCAGGGTTCGAGCAGTACTTC. Translation: CASSPAGFEQYF.

This clone was detected once. The V and J genes are TRBV29-1 and TRBJ2-2; perhaps TRBD1 as D (5 bases). Trimming took 7 bases from V and 5 from J, leaving 17 bases between them. CDR1 is SQVTM, CDR2 ANQGSEA, per germline. The CDR3 length is 14 residues. The CDR3 DNA is TGCAGCGCCTTTGGGGCACACGGGACCGGGGAGCTGTTTTTT. Protein: CSAFGAHGTGELFF.

The chain links TRBV18 to TRBJ2-7, with 10 bases matching TRBD2. The CDR3 has 19 residues. The V gene's germline CDR1 is KGHSH and CDR2 LQKENI. V lost 3 bases to trimming and J lost 2 bases; unmatched junction nucleotides: 16. DNA for the CDR3: TGTGCCAGCTCACCCATAAATGGAGTTCCTAGCGGGGGCACCTACGAGCAGTACTTC. Amino acids: CASSPINGVPSGGTYEQYF.

This clone was observed a few times. The genes are TRBV14 and TRBJ1-5; possibly TRBD1 for D (5 bases). Germline CDR1 and CDR2: SGHDN and FVKESK. The CDR3 has 12 amino acids. The V end lost 5 bases, the J end lost 4 bases, and 6 bases lay between the germline ends. The CDR3 sequence is CASSSGNQPQHF. The CDR3 DNA reads as TGTGCCAGCAGCTCAGGGAATCAGCCCCAGCATTTT.

The chain carries TRBV6-6 and TRBJ1-2, with 10 positions matching TRBD1. With 6 bases clipped from V and 6 bases from J, the junction kept 7 bases outside the gene matches. From germline, CDR1 is MNHNY and CDR2 SVGAGI (reference sequence). This CDR3 contains 14 residues. The CDR3 region has the DNA TGTGCCAGCAGGGGGGACAGGGGTGTAAATGGCTACACCTTC. It is translated as CASRGDRGVNGYTF.

The genes are TRBV7-3 and TRBJ2-3, with a weak D call TRBD1 (5 bases). Germline lookup yields CDR1 SGHTA and CDR2 FQGTGA. V was trimmed by 1 base and J by 1 base, leaving 12 bases between them. This CDR3 has 16 amino acids. Here the CDR3 reads CASSLMPGQGTDTQYF. Here the CDR3 DNA reads TGTGCCAGCAGCTTAATGCCAGGGCAGGGCACAGATACGCAGTATTTT.

The V call is TRBV28, the J call TRBJ1-6; D is perhaps TRBD1 (5 bases). CDR3 length: 15 amino acids. Germline CDR1 MDHEN, CDR2 SYDVKM. Trimming took 7 bases from V and 7 from J, leaving 17 bases between them. The DNA of the CDR3 is TGTGCCAGCATTCCCACCCAGGGATCCAATTCACCCCTCCACTTT. Amino acid sequence: CASIPTQGSNSPLHF.

The chain joins TRBV10-2 to TRBJ1-5; D is unclear. CDR1 and CDR2 from the germline V gene are WSHSY and SAAADI. Between the trimmed V and J ends, which lost 4 bases and 0 bases, there was a span of 13 bases. The CDR3 sequence is 16 residues long. CDR3 nucleotide sequence: TGCGCCAGCAGTGGGGAATCGGGATATAGCAATCAGCCCCAGCATTTT. This sequence encodes CASSGESGYSNQPQHF.

This clone was detected a few times. V usage is TRBV28 and J usage is TRBJ1-4; no clear D. Looked up from germline, CDR1 is MDHEN and CDR2 is SYDVKM. Trimming stripped 6 bases from V and 2 bases from J, with 16 bases between. The CDR3 loop spans 16 amino acids. As DNA, the CDR3 is TGTGCCAGCAGCCCTCCCCAAATTAGCACTAATGAAAAACTGTTTTTT. Its translation: CASSPPQISTNEKLFF.

The V call is TRBV20-1, the J call TRBJ1-1; no definite D call. This CDR3 has 11 residues. CDR1 DFQATT and CDR2 SNEGSKA come from the germline V gene (reference sequence). Trimming took off 7 bases at V and 1 base at J, with 7 bases between the two ends. DNA of the CDR3: TGCAGTGTTACCGGGAACACTGAAGCTTTCTTT. Translated: CSVTGNTEAFF.